The entry that follows covers one T cell receptor beta chain sequence. The data derive from a study of T-cell memory formation after mild COVID-19. This CDR3 is built from 15 residues. In germline, CDR1 is LGHNA, CDR2 YNFKEQ. The V end was cut by 0 bases, the J end by 4 bases, with 12 bases between. MiXCR was run by TCRdb on the 5' RACE reads, yielding one entry per CDR3 protein. The sample lists about 350,000 distinct CDR3 sequences; roughly an eighth were seen once. This TCR was recovered from a man aged 18 to 29 who had mild COVID-19 (a few samples of this study predate the infection). Cell type and time point are not known. The chain employs TRBV4-2 and TRBJ1-2; weak D call: TRBD1 (6 bases). The sequencing input was PBMCs or a T cell subset sorted from them (not recorded which). CDR3 loop: CASSQDKGGGYGYTF. The CDR3 DNA is TGTGCCAGCAGCCAAGATAAAGGGGGGGGCTATGGCTACACCTTC.